This T cell receptor (beta chain) was recovered during a study of PD-L1 blockade in urothelial cancer. Overall study context: It was at some point between 2013 and 2014 that patients started atezolizumab at 1,200 mg intravenously every 3 weeks. Blood yielded a median of about 140,000 T cells per sample. Analysis of blood occurred 3 weeks (second dose) and 6 weeks after treatment start.

The time point was: pretreatment peripheral blood. Peripheral blood mononuclear cells were collected from every patient before and during treatment, yielding between 1 and 8 samples per patient. TCRdb's copy holds only in-frame clones and misses some; the assay was immunoSEQ multiplex PCR. The data hold approximately 55,000 clones, with 85% to 90% observed a single time. This CDR3 has 11 residues. Germline assignment: CDR1 DFQATT and CDR2 SNEGSKA (reference sequence). Trimming at V came to 4 bases and at J to 7 bases, leaving 1 base not matched to a gene. The V call is TRBV20-1, the J call TRBJ2-4; 7 nucleotides match TRBD1. The source was PBMCs, collected around atezolizumab (anti-PD-L1) treatment. The source is a man in his 60s with urothelial cancer. As DNA, the CDR3 is TGCAGTGCTACACAGGGGAACATTCAGTACTTC. Its protein product is CSATQGNIQYF.